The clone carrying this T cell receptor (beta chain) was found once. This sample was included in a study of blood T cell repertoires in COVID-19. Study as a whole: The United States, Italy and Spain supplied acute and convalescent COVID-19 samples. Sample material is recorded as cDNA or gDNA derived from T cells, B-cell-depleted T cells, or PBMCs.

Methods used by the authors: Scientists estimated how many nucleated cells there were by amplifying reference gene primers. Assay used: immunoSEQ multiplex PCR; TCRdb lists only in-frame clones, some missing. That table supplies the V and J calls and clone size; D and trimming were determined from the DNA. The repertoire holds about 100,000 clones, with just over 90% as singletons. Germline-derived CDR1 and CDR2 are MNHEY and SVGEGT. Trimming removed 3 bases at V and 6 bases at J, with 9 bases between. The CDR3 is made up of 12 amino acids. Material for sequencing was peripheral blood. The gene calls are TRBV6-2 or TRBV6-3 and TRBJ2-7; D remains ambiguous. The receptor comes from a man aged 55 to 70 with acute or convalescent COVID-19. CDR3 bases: TGTGCCAGCAGTTATGGAACAGTCGAGCAGTACTTC. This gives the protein CASSYGTVEQYF.